What follows are 9 T cell receptor beta chains derived from one specimen sequenced in a study of T cell responses to AZD1222 COVID-19 vaccine. TCRdb keeps only in-frame clones here, not all; method: immunoSEQ multiplex PCR. The repertoire holds about 55,000 clones, with nearly 90% as singletons. The sample was peripheral blood, taken on day 0 of AZD1222 vaccination. The receptors here all came from an adult in good health.

In its sample, this clone ranks as medium-sized. J is TRBJ1-2 and V is TRBV6-5, with 9 bases fitting TRBD1. The length of the CDR3 is 15 residues. The junction had 10 bases not matched to a gene; V was cut back by 7 bases and J by 4 bases. Germline V lookup: CDR1 MNHEY, CDR2 SVGAGI. The DNA for the CDR3 is TGTGCCAGCAACCAGGGACAGGGTGCAGGCTATGGCTACACCTTC. It yields the protein CASNQGQGAGYGYTF.

This chain joins TRBV7-8 and TRBJ2-5; 12 nucleotides line up with TRBD2. The CDR3 consists of 17 residues. Germline V gene data show CDR1 as SGHVS and CDR2 as FQNEAQ. V trimming: 5 bases; J trimming: 5 bases; junction bases outside the gene matches: 12. The CDR3 here is CASSAGLAGHPMETQYF. In nucleotides, the CDR3 is TGTGCCAGCAGCGCCGGACTAGCGGGGCATCCGATGGAGACCCAGTACTTC. Drawing the rest from reference TRBV7-8 and TRBJ2-5, the complete variable domain is GAGVSQSPRYKVAKRGQDVALRCDPISGHVSLFWYQQALGQGPEFLTYFQNEAQLDKSGLPSDRFFAERPEGSVSTLKIQRTQQEDSAVYLCASSAGLAGHPMETQYFGPGTRLLVL.

The chain joins TRBV5-1 to TRBJ2-2; no reliable D call. The germline gives CDR1 SGHRS, CDR2 YFSETQ. This CDR3 is built from 13 residues. Trimming left V 2 bases short and J 8 bases short, with 10 bases between. This CDR3 reads CASSLLEGGELFF. In DNA form, the CDR3 reads TGCGCCAGCAGCTTATTAGAAGGGGGGGAGCTGTTTTTT.

Only one count was recorded for this clone. The rearrangement links TRBV11-2 to TRBJ1-1, with D unclear. The CDR3 is made up of 14 amino acids. V lost 4 bases to trimming and J lost 3 bases, with 12 bases between them. Germline loops: CDR1 SGHAT, CDR2 FQNNGV. The CDR3 region is CASSSTKGHTEAFF. CDR3 DNA sequence: TGTGCCAGCAGCTCCACGAAGGGCCACACTGAAGCTTTCTTT.

This clone occurred once. In DNA, the CDR3 is TGTGCCAGCAGCCCCTACAAGGGTGAATACGAGCAGTACTTC. Amino acids: CASSPYKGEYEQYF. The chain links TRBV9 to TRBJ2-7; D is ambiguous. CDR3 length equals 14 residues. The V end lost 4 bases, the J end lost 4 bases, and 15 bases lay between the germline ends. The V gene's germline CDR1 is SGDLS and CDR2 YYNGEE.

V usage is TRBV5-1 and J usage is TRBJ2-7; 11 bases are shared with TRBD1. Per the germline V gene, CDR1 is SGHRS and CDR2 is YFSETQ. There are 14 residues in the CDR3. After removal of 3 bases from V and 4 bases from J, the junction contained 3 bases not matched to a gene. Here the CDR3 reads CASSWGQGVYEQYF. The CDR3 DNA sequence: TGCGCCAGCAGCTGGGGACAGGGGGTGTACGAGCAGTACTTC.

The chain couples TRBV19 to TRBJ2-1; 12 nucleotides align to TRBD1. The CDR3 is 17 residues long. V lost 0 bases to trimming and J lost 3 bases; unmatched junction nucleotides: 3. From germline, CDR1 is LNHDA and CDR2 SQIVND (reference sequence). CDR3 nucleotide sequence: TGTGCCAGTAGTATAGATGGGACAGGGGGCCTCTACAATGAGCAGTTCTTC. Protein sequence: CASSIDGTGGLYNEQFF.

The chain combines TRBV11-3 with TRBJ1-1; unclear D gene. Trimming shortened V by 5 bases and J by 1 base, and 5 bases separated the two germline ends. Germline CDR1 reads SGHNT; CDR2 reads YENEEA. The CDR3 covers 12 residues. The CDR3 loop is CASSRTNTEAFF. The CDR3 DNA sequence: TGTGCCAGCAGCCGGACGAACACTGAAGCTTTCTTT.

The rearrangement links TRBV6-5 to TRBJ2-7; 10 positions agree with TRBD1. Germline CDR1 is MNHEY and CDR2 is SVGAGI. The CDR3 covers 14 residues. With V trimmed by 6 bases and J by 12 bases, 14 bases remained unmatched. CDR3 coding DNA: TGTGCCAGCAGCCCGGGACAGGGGTCCTCCCCGGGGTACTTC. It yields the protein CASSPGQGSSPGYF.